This entry is about one TCR beta chain. A junction end diverges from the germline sequence, so it may reflect a read error. This record belongs to a study of blood T cell repertoires in COVID-19. Study summary: Some COVID-19 samples were acute and others convalescent; all came from the United States, Italy and Spain.

The CDR3 spans 16 residues. CDR1 and CDR2 (germline): KGHSH, LQKENI. TCRdb's table, derived via immunoSEQ multiplex PCR, lists solely in-frame clones and lacks some. The sample gives approximately 260,000 clones, over 75% of which show up once; about a tenth is in the top ten. This TCR was recovered from a woman between 70 and 85 years old with COVID-19, enrolled during active disease. Material for sequencing was peripheral blood. V usage is TRBV18 and J usage is TRBJ1-1; tentative D call: TRBD1 (5 bases). CDR3 sequence: CASSPPQGPGGTEAFF. The CDR3 nucleotides read TGTGCCAGCTCTCCACCGCAGGGCCCGGGGGGCACTGAAGCTTTCTTT.